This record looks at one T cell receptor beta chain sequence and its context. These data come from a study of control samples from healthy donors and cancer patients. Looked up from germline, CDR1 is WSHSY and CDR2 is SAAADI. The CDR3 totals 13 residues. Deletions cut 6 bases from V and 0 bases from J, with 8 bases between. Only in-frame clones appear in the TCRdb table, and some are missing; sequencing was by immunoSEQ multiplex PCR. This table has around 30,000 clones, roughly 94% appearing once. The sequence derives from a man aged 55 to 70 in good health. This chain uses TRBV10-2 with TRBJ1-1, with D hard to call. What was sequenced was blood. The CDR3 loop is CASRDTVNTEAFF. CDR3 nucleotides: TGCGCCAGCAGAGACACCGTGAACACTGAAGCTTTCTTT.